This is a list of T cell receptor beta chains from one sample in a study of blood T cell repertoires in COVID-19. The table came from immunoSEQ multiplex PCR; TCRdb's copy has only in-frame clones and leaves some out. The sample has about 39,000 clones; just over 90% are singletons. The sample consisted of peripheral blood. Receptor source: a man in his forties or fifties with active COVID-19. The CDR3 runs from the conserved cysteine through the conserved F or W. Fields, in order: J gene, V gene, D gene, CDR3 DNA, CDR3 protein. The D gene is left open where the match is weak.

j_call: TRBJ1-6
v_call: TRBV4-3
d_call: NA
cdr3_nt: TGCGCCAGCAGCCAAGAGTCAGGGAGGAATTCACCCCTCCACTTT
cdr3_aa: CASSQESGRNSPLHF

j_call: TRBJ2-1
v_call: TRBV5-1
d_call: TRBD2
cdr3_nt: TGCGCCAGCAGCTTGTTCCCTAGCGGGGGGAACGAGCAGTTCTTC
cdr3_aa: CASSLFPSGGNEQFF

j_call: TRBJ2-3
v_call: TRBV5-1
d_call: TRBD1
cdr3_nt: TGCGCCAGCACTTTGGACAGGGGGCGCGCAGATACGCAGTATTTT
cdr3_aa: CASTLDRGRADTQYF

j_call: TRBJ2-2
v_call: TRBV18
d_call: TRBD1
cdr3_nt: TGTGCCAGCTCACCGACTCAGGGGGCGAACGGGGAGCTGTTTTTT
cdr3_aa: CASSPTQGANGELFF

j_call: TRBJ1-3
v_call: TRBV19
d_call: NA
cdr3_nt: TGTGCCAGTAGTAAATTAGGGGCTACGGGAAACACCATATATTTT
cdr3_aa: CASSKLGATGNTIYF

j_call: TRBJ2-3
v_call: TRBV5-1
d_call: NA
cdr3_nt: TGCGCCAGCAGCTCACACAACACAGATACGCAGTATTTT
cdr3_aa: CASSSHNTDTQYF

j_call: TRBJ2-2
v_call: TRBV19
d_call: TRBD2
cdr3_nt: TGTGCCAGTAGTCCAGCGGGAGGCACCGGGGAGCTGTTTTTT
cdr3_aa: CASSPAGGTGELFF

j_call: TRBJ1-2
v_call: TRBV6-5
d_call: TRBD1
cdr3_nt: TGTGCCAGCAGGGGACAGGGAAGCTATGGCTACACCTTC
cdr3_aa: CASRGQGSYGYTF

j_call: TRBJ2-1
v_call: TRBV12-5
d_call: NA
cdr3_nt: TGTGCTAGTGGTTTGACAACGGGTGAGCAGTTCTTC
cdr3_aa: CASGLTTGEQFF

j_call: TRBJ2-7
v_call: TRBV30
d_call: NA
cdr3_nt: TGTGCCTCGACGGGGCTAGCGTGGGAGCAGTACTTC
cdr3_aa: CASTGLAWEQYF